The rows below give T cell receptor beta chains drawn from one sample of a study of blood T cell repertoires in COVID-19. The protocol was immunoSEQ multiplex PCR, while the TCRdb copy is restricted to in-frame clones and leaves out a portion. The sample has 250,000 to 350,000 clones, nearly 90% seen once. The sequencing input was PBMCs or T cells enriched from blood (not recorded which). The receptors come from a woman younger than 35 with acute COVID-19. The CDR3 runs from the conserved cysteine through the conserved F or W. Fields, in order: V gene, J gene, D gene, clone size, CDR3 protein, CDR3 DNA. D genes are given only for firm matches. Not all rows give a size; the values are once, few, many and, for expanded clones, a class.

v_gene: TRBV7-9; j_gene: TRBJ1-4; d_gene: TRBD1; abundance: few; CDR3aa: CASSYDRVETNEKLFF; CDR3nt: TGTGCCAGCAGCTACGACAGGGTGGAAACTAATGAAAAACTGTTTTTT
v_gene: TRBV19; j_gene: TRBJ1-5; d_gene: TRBD1; abundance: few; CDR3aa: CASSILGPGTGGNQPQHF; CDR3nt: TGTGCCAGTAGTATATTGGGTCCCGGGACAGGGGGCAATCAGCCCCAGCATTTT
v_gene: TRBV6-2/TRBV6-3; j_gene: TRBJ2-1; d_gene: .; abundance: .; CDR3aa: CASSLQSLEQFF; CDR3nt: TGTGCCAGCAGTTTACAGAGCCTGGAGCAGTTCTTC
v_gene: TRBV28; j_gene: TRBJ2-7; d_gene: TRBD1; abundance: .; CDR3aa: CASSFLRGQTYEQYF; CDR3nt: TGTGCCAGCAGTTTTTTAAGGGGGCAGACCTACGAGCAGTACTTC
v_gene: TRBV21-1; j_gene: TRBJ2-7; d_gene: .; abundance: .; CDR3aa: CASSSWGTSGDTYEQYF; CDR3nt: TGTGCCAGCAGCTCTTGGGGGACTAGCGGGGATACCTACGAGCAGTACTTC
v_gene: TRBV10-3; j_gene: TRBJ1-2; d_gene: TRBD1; abundance: .; CDR3aa: CAITTTGEPYGYTF; CDR3nt: TGTGCCATCACTACCACAGGGGAGCCCTATGGCTACACCTTC
v_gene: TRBV28; j_gene: TRBJ1-4; d_gene: TRBD1; abundance: .; CDR3aa: CASSSPSSGTAPPF; CDR3nt: TGTGCCAGCAGTTCCCCCTCTTCCGGGACAGCCCCTCCCTTT
v_gene: TRBV19; j_gene: TRBJ1-1; d_gene: .; abundance: .; CDR3aa: CATLKGGAASLNTEAFF; CDR3nt: TGTGCCACCCTAAAAGGGGGGGCGGCCTCATTGAACACTGAAGCTTTCTTT
v_gene: TRBV10-3; j_gene: TRBJ2-7; d_gene: .; abundance: .; CDR3aa: CAISETPGRQSSYEQYF; CDR3nt: TGTGCCATCAGTGAGACCCCAGGGAGGCAGAGCTCCTACGAGCAGTACTTC
v_gene: TRBV6-5; j_gene: TRBJ2-7; d_gene: TRBD2; abundance: .; CDR3aa: CASSSRLAGGYEQYF; CDR3nt: TGTGCCAGCAGTAGCCGACTAGCGGGAGGATACGAGCAGTACTTC
v_gene: TRBV6-6; j_gene: TRBJ2-7; d_gene: TRBD1; abundance: .; CDR3aa: CASSFTGVGEQYF; CDR3nt: TGTGCCAGCAGTTTCACAGGGGTGGGAGAGCAGTACTTC
v_gene: TRBV11-2; j_gene: TRBJ2-7; d_gene: .; abundance: .; CDR3aa: CASSLDQTYEQYF; CDR3nt: TGTGCCAGCAGCTTAGACCAGACCTACGAGCAGTACTTC
v_gene: TRBV28; j_gene: TRBJ2-1; d_gene: .; abundance: .; CDR3aa: CASSLAGGDDEQFF; CDR3nt: TGTGCCAGCAGTTTGGCGGGCGGCGACGATGAGCAGTTCTTC
v_gene: TRBV7-2; j_gene: TRBJ1-1; d_gene: TRBD1; abundance: .; CDR3aa: CASSLKVGGTGTLGTEAFF; CDR3nt: TGTGCCAGCAGCTTAAAGGTGGGCGGGACAGGGACTTTGGGGACTGAAGCTTTCTTT
v_gene: TRBV5-1; j_gene: TRBJ2-5; d_gene: .; abundance: .; CDR3aa: CASSLGASGTSRETQYF; CDR3nt: TGCGCCAGCAGCTTGGGGGCATCGGGAACTAGTCGGGAGACCCAGTACTTC
v_gene: TRBV5-6; j_gene: TRBJ1-1; d_gene: TRBD1; abundance: .; CDR3aa: CASSLEAGGWNTEAFF; CDR3nt: TGTGCCAGCAGCTTGGAGGCAGGGGGTTGGAACACTGAAGCTTTCTTT
v_gene: TRBV5-5; j_gene: TRBJ2-1; d_gene: TRBD2; abundance: .; CDR3aa: CASSVGAGGPNEQFF; CDR3nt: TGTGCCAGCAGCGTGGGGGCGGGAGGGCCCAATGAGCAGTTCTTC